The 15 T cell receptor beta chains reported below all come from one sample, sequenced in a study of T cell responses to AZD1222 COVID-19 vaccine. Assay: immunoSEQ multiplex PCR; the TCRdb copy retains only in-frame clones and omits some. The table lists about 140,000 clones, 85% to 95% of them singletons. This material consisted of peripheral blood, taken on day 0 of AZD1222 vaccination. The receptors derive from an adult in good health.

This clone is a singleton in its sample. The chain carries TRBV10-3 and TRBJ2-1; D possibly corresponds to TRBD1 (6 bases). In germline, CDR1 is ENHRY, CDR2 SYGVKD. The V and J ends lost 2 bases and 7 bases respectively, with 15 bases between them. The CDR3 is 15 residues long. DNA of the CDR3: TGTGCCATCAGTGAGCCCCAGGGGCAGTGGAATGAGCAGTTCTTC. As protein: CAISEPQGQWNEQFF.

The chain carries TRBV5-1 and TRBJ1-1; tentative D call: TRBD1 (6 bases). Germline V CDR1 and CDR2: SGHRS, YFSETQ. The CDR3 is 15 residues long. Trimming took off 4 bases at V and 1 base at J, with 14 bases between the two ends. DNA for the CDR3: TGCGCCAGCAGCGGTGGGCGACAGGAGAACACTGAAGCTTTCTTT. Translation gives CASSGGRQENTEAFF. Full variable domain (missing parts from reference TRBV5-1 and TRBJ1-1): KAGVTQTPRYLIKTRGQQVTLSCSPISGHRSVSWYQQTPGQGLQFLFEYFSETQRNKGNFPGRFSGRQFSNSRSEMNVSTLELGDSALYLCASSGGRQENTEAFFGQGTRLTVV.

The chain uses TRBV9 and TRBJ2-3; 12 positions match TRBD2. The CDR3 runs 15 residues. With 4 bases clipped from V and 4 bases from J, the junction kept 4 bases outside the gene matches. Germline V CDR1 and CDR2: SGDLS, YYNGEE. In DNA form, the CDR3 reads TGTGCCAGCAGCCTTTCTAGCGGGGGGGCAGATACGCAGTATTTT. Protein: CASSLSSGGADTQYF.

The CDR3 here is CASSLAMTKNNEQFF. CDR3 coding DNA: TGCGCCAGCAGCCTTGCGATGACGAAAAACAATGAGCAGTTCTTC. The rearrangement links TRBV5-1 to TRBJ2-1; no clear D gene. The CDR3 sequence is 15 residues long. Germline assignment: CDR1 SGHRS and CDR2 YFSETQ. V shed 4 bases and J shed 5 bases, with 16 bases lying between them. The full variable domain, with the rest looked up from reference TRBV5-1 and TRBJ2-1, is KAGVTQTPRYLIKTRGQQVTLSCSPISGHRSVSWYQQTPGQGLQFLFEYFSETQRNKGNFPGRFSGRQFSNSRSEMNVSTLELGDSALYLCASSLAMTKNNEQFFGPGTRLTVL.

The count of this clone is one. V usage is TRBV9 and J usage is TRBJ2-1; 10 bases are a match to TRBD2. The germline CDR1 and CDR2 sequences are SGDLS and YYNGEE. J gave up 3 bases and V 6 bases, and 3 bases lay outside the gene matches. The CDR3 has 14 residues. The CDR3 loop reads CASTSGSGYNEQFF. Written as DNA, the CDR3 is TGTGCCAGCACTAGCGGGAGCGGCTACAATGAGCAGTTCTTC.

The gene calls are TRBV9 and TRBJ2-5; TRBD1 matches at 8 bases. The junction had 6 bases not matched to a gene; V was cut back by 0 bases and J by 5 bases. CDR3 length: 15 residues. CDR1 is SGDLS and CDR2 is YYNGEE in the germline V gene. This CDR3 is CASSVGTGSAETQYF. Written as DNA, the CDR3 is TGTGCCAGCAGCGTAGGGACAGGGTCGGCGGAGACCCAGTACTTC.

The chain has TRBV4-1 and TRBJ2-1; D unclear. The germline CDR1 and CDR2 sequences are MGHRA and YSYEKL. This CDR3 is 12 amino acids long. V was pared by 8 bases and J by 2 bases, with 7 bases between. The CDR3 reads CASSSTYNEQFF. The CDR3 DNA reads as TGCGCCAGCTCGTCAACCTACAATGAGCAGTTCTTC.

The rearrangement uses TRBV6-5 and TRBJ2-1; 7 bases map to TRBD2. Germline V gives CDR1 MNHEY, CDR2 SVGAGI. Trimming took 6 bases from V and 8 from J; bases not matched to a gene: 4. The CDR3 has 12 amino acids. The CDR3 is CASSLGLHEQFF. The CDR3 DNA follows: TGTGCCAGCAGCTTGGGACTACATGAGCAGTTCTTC.

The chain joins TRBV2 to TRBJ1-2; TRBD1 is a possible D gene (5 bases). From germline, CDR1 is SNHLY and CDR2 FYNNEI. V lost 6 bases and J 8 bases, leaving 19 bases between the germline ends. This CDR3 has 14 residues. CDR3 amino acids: CASRKTQGGDGYTF. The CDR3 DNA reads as TGTGCCAGCAGGAAGACCCAGGGTGGGGACGGCTACACCTTC.

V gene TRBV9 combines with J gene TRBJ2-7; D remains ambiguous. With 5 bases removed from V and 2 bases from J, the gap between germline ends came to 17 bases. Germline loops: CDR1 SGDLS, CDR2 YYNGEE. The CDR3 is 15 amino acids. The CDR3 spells CASSPADSLTYEQYF. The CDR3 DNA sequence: TGTGCCAGCAGTCCGGCGGATTCCTTGACCTACGAGCAGTACTTC.

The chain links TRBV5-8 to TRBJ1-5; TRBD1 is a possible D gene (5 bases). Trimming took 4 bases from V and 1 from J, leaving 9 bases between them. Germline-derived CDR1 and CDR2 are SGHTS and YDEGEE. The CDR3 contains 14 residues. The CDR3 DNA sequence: TGTGCCAGCAGCGGCGACAGAAGCAATCAGCCCCAGCATTTT. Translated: CASSGDRSNQPQHF. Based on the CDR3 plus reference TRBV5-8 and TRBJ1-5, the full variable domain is EAGVTQSPTHLIKTRGQQATLRCSPISGHTSVYWYQQALGLGLQFLLWYDEGEERNRGNFPPRFSGRQFPNYSSELNVNALELEDSALYLCASSGDRSNQPQHFGDGTRLSIL.

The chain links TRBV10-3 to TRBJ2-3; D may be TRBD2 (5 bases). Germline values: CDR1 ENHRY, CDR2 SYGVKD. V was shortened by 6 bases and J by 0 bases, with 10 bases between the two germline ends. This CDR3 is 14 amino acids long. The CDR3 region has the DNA TGTGCCATCAGACTCGGGGATAGCACAGATACGCAGTATTTT. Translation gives CAIRLGDSTDTQYF.

The DNA for the CDR3 is TGCGCCAGCAGCTACAGGGTCGGCAACACCGGGGAGCTGTTTTTT. Its protein is CASSYRVGNTGELFF. J is TRBJ2-2 and V is TRBV5-1, with TRBD1 as a possible D gene (6 bases). This CDR3 region has 15 residues. V lost 3 bases and J 2 bases, leaving 11 bases between the germline ends. CDR1 SGHRS and CDR2 YFSETQ come from the germline V gene.

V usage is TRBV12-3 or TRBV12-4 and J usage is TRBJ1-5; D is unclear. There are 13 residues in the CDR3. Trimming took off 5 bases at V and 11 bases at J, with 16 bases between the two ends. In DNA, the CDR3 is TGTGCCAGCAGTCCGGACCGACTTTCGACCCAGCATTTT. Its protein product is CASSPDRLSTQHF.

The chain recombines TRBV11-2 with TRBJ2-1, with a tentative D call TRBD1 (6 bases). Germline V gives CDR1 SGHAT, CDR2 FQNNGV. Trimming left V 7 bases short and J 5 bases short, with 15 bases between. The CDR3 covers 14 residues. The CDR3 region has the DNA TGTGCCAGCACCATCTCGGGGACAAACAATGAGCAGTTCTTC. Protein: CASTISGTNNEQFF.